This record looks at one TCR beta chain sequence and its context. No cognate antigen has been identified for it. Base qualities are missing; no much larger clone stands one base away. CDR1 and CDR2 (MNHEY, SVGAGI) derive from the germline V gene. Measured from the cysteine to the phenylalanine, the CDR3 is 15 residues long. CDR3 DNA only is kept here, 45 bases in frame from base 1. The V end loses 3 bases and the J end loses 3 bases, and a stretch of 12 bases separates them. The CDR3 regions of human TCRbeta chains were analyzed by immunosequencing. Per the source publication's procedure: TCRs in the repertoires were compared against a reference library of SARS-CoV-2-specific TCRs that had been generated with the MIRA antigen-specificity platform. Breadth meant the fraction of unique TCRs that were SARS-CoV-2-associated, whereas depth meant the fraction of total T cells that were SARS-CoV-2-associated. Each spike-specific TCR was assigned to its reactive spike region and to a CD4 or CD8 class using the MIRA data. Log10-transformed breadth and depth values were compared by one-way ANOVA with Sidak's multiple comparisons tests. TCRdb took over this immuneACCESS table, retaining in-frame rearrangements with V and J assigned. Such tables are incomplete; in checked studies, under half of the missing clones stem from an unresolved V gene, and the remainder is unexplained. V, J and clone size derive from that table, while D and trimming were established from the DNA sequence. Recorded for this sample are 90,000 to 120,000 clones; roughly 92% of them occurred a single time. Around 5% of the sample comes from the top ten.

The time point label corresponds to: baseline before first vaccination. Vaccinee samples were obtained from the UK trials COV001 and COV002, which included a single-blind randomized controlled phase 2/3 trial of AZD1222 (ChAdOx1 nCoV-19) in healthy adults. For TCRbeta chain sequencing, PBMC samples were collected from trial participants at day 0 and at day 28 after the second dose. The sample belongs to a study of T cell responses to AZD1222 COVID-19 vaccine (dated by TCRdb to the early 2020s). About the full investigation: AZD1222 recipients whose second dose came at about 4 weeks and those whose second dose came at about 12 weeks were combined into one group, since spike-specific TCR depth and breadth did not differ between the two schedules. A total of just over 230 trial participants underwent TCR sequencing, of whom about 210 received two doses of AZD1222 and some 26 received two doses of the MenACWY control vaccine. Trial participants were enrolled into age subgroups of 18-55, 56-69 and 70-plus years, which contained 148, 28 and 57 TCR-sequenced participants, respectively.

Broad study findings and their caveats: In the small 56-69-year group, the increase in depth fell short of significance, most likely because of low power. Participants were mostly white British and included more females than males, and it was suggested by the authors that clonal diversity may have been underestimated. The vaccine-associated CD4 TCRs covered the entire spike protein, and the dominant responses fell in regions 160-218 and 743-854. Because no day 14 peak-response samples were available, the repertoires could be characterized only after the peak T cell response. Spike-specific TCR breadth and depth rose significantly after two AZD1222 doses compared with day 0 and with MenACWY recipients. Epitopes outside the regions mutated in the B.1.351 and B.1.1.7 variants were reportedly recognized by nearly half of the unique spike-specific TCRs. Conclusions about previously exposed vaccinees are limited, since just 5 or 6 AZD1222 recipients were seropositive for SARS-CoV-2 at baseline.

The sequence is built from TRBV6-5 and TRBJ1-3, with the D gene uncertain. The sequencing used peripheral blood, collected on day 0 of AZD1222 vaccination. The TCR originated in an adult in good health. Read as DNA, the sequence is TGTGCCAGCAGTTATAGCGGTGGAAGTGGAAACACCATATATTTT. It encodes CASSYSGGSGNTIYF.